These 16 T cell receptor beta chains originate from one sample sequenced in a study of CD8 T cells in Susac syndrome. An input of about 0.5 to 1 ug of RNA was subjected to reverse transcription using random hexamers. From the immunoSEQ multiplex PCR reads, TCRdb called clonotypes with MiXCR, one entry per CDR3 protein. In the table there are some 150,000 distinct CDR3 sequences, 95% of which are singletons. Sequenced: CD4+ T cells from PBMCs. These receptor sequences come from a human donor with Susac syndrome.

The DNA for the CDR3 is TGCGCCAGCAGCCAGGCACTTCGGGAGACCCAGTACTTC. Amino acids: CASSQALRETQYF. V usage is TRBV4-1 and J usage is TRBJ2-5; D gene ambiguous. Per the germline V gene, CDR1 is MGHRA and CDR2 is YSYEKL. This CDR3 is 13 amino acids long. Between the trimmed V and J ends, which lost 3 bases and 5 bases, there was a span of 10 bases.

This clonotype appeared a single time. The genes are TRBV3-1 and TRBJ1-2; D perhaps matches TRBD1 (6 bases). The CDR3 sequence is 15 residues long. V lost 1 base and J lost 8, with 17 bases in between. CDR1 is LGHDT and CDR2 is YNNKEL in the germline V gene (reference sequence). CDR3 coding DNA: TGTGCCAGCAGCCAAGCCCCGGACAGCCCAGGGGGCTACACCTTC. This codes for CASSQAPDSPGGYTF.

The chain carries TRBV28 and TRBJ1-2; TRBD1 matches 10 bases. The germline CDR1 and CDR2 sequences are MDHEN and SYDVKM. V was pared by 5 bases and J by 6 bases, with 3 bases of the junction left unmatched. There are 13 residues in the CDR3. The CDR3, as DNA: TGTGCCAGCAGTCTCGGGACAGGGGATGGCTACACCTTC. It translates to CASSLGTGDGYTF.

The genes are TRBV21-1 and TRBJ1-2; TRBD1, the table's D call, lacks a check against the DNA. TRBV21-1 is designated a pseudogene. This CDR3 is built from 10 residues. This CDR3 reads CATRICGYTF. CDR3 nucleotide sequence: TGTGCCACCCGGATTTGCGGCTACACCTTC.

The J gene is TRBJ2-2, the V gene TRBV28, with D possibly called TRBD1 or TRBD2 (6 bases each). Trimming stripped 8 bases from V and 5 bases from J, with 15 bases between. The CDR3 covers 14 residues. The V gene's germline CDR1 is MDHEN and CDR2 SYDVKM. The CDR3 DNA reads as TGTGCCAGCCTCAAAGGGGGGACGACCGGGGAGCTGTTTTTT. Translating gives CASLKGGTTGELFF.

The rearrangement joins TRBV7-9 to TRBJ2-6; D is uncertain. The CDR3 extends over 16 amino acids. The V end was cut by 6 bases, the J end by 0 bases, with 12 bases between. Germline V gene lookup returns CDR1 SEHNR and CDR2 FQNEAQ (reference sequence). For the CDR3, the DNA is TGTGCCAGCAGTTCAACACTGAGCTCTGGGGCCAACGTCCTGACTTTC. As protein: CASSSTLSSGANVLTF.

The V and J genes are TRBV5-6 and TRBJ2-2; D is perhaps TRBD2 (5 bases). V lost 1 base to trimming and J lost 5 bases, with 15 bases between them. This CDR3 region has 16 residues. Germline V gene sequence: CDR1 SGHDT, CDR2 YYEEEE. The CDR3 protein is CASSLLNRGGTGELFF. The CDR3 region has the DNA TGTGCCAGCAGCTTGCTCAACCGGGGTGGAACCGGGGAGCTGTTTTTT. Combining the CDR3 with reference TRBV5-6 and TRBJ2-2 gives the whole variable domain DAGVTQSPTHLIKTRGQQVTLRCSPKSGHDTVSWYQQALGQGPQFIFQYYEEEERQRGNFPDRFSGHQFPNYSSELNVNALLLGDSALYLCASSLLNRGGTGELFFGEGSRLTVL.

V gene TRBV2 combines with J gene TRBJ2-1; perhaps TRBD2 as D (6 bases). This CDR3 spans 15 amino acids. V was trimmed by 7 bases and J by 2 bases, leaving 15 bases between them. Per the germline V gene, CDR1 is SNHLY and CDR2 is FYNNEI. The CDR3 DNA follows: TGTGCCAGCATGACTGGCGGGACCGCCTACAATGAGCAGTTCTTC. Translated: CASMTGGTAYNEQFF.

The genes are TRBV27 and TRBJ1-5; TRBD1 matches 7 bases. The germline gives CDR1 MNHEY, CDR2 SMNVEV (reference sequence). The CDR3 covers 14 residues. V gave up 4 bases and J gave up 7 bases; unmatched junction bases: 7. The CDR3 DNA is TGTGCCAGCAGTTCCCGACAGGGTGGGCAGCCCCAGCATTTT. Translating it yields CASSSRQGGQPQHF.

The genes are TRBV24-1 and TRBJ1-5; weak D call: TRBD1 (6 bases). V lost 6 bases to trimming and J lost 9 bases, with 11 bases between them. This CDR3 contains 12 residues. Germline CDR1 KGHDR, CDR2 SFDVKD. The CDR3 DNA reads TGTGCCACCAGTCAAGGAGGGGGGCCCCAGCATTTT. Its translation: CATSQGGGPQHF.

The chain carries TRBV29-1 and TRBJ1-1; tentative D call: TRBD1 (5 bases). The CDR3 has 12 amino acids. The V end lost 4 bases, the J end lost 0 bases, and 6 bases lay between the germline ends. The V gene's germline CDR1 is SQVTM and CDR2 ANQGSEA. This chain's CDR3 is CSVAGVNTEAFF. The CDR3 DNA reads as TGCAGCGTTGCGGGGGTGAACACTGAAGCTTTCTTT.

This clonotype was found once. The chain links TRBV29-1 to TRBJ2-1, with 11 bases lining up with TRBD2. J gave up 4 bases and V 8 bases, and 7 bases lay outside the gene matches. Germline V gives CDR1 SQVTM, CDR2 ANQGSEA. The CDR3 has 14 residues. CDR3 sequence: CSHSSGGVYNEQFF. The CDR3 coding sequence is TGCAGCCATAGTAGCGGGGGGGTATACAATGAGCAGTTCTTC.

The chain joins TRBV20-1 to TRBJ2-7, with D uncertain. V lost 0 bases and J lost 1, with 1 base in between. This CDR3 region has 11 residues. CDR1 and CDR2 from the germline V gene are DFQATT and SNEGSKA (reference sequence). CDR3 bases: TGCAGTGCTAGAGAATCCTACGAGCAGTACTTC. It is translated as CSARESYEQYF.

The J gene is TRBJ1-2, the V gene TRBV21-1. TRBV21-1 is described as a pseudogene. CDR3 size: 9 residues. The CDR3 DNA follows: TGTGCCAGCTTCCGGGGCTACACCTTC. Protein product: CASFRGYTF.

The chain combines TRBV4-1 with TRBJ2-1; D unresolved. The germline V gene encodes CDR1 MGHRA and CDR2 YSYEKL. Trimming took 4 bases from V and 0 from J, leaving 10 bases between them. There are 15 residues in the CDR3. CDR3: CASSRLSSSYNEQFF. Here the CDR3 DNA reads TGCGCCAGCAGCCGGCTATCCAGCTCCTACAATGAGCAGTTCTTC.

This clonotype was detected once. J is TRBJ1-2 and V is TRBV3-1; D remains ambiguous. Germline V gene sequence: CDR1 LGHDT, CDR2 YNNKEL (reference sequence). The V end lost 3 bases, the J end lost 8 bases, and 10 bases lay between the germline ends. The CDR3 sequence is 12 residues long. The CDR3 DNA follows: TGTGCCAGCAGCCATCAAAAGGGAGGCTACACCTTC. Its translation: CASSHQKGGYTF. Together with reference TRBV3-1 and TRBJ1-2, the CDR3 gives the full variable domain: DTAVSQTPKYLVTQMGNDKSIKCEQNLGHDTMYWYKQDSKKFLKIMFSYNNKELIINETVPNRFSPKSPDKAHLNLHINSLELGDSAVYFCASSHQKGGYTFGSGTRLTVV.